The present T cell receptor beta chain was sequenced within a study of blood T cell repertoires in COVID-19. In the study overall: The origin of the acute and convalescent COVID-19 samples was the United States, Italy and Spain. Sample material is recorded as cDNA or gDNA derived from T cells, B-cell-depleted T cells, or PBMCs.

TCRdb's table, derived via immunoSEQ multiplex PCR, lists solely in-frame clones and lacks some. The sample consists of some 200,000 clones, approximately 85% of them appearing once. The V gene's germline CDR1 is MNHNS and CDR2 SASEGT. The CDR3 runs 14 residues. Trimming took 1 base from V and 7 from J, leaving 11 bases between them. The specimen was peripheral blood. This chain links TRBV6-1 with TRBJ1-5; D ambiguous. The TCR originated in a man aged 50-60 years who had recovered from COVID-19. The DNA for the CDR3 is TGTGCCAGCAGTGAAGTGGGTCAGGCGCAGCCCCAGCATTTT. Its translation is CASSEVGQAQPQHF.